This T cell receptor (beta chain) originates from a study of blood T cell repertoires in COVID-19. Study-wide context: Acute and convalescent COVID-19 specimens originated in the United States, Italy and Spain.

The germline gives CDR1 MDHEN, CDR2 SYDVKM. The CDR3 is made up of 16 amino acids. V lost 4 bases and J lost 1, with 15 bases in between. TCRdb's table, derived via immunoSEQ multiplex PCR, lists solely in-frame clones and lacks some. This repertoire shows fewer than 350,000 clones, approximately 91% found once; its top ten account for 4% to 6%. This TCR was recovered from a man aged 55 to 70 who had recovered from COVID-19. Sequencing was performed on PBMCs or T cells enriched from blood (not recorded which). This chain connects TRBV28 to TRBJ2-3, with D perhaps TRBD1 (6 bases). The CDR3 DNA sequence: TGTGCCAGCAGTTCCCCCTCGAGACAGGGCACAGATACGCAGTATTTT. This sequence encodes CASSSPSRQGTDTQYF.